This is a list of T cell receptor beta chains from one sample in a study of cytomegalovirus exposure and HLA in healthy donors. Data came from immunoSEQ multiplex PCR; TCRdb stores just in-frame clones and leaves some out. The sample records 270,000 or so clones, roughly 91% being singletons. The sequencing input was PBMCs. The origin of the receptors is a girl under 10 years old in good health and CMV-seronegative. The CDR3 runs from the conserved cysteine through the conserved F or W. Fields, in order: CDR3 DNA, CDR3 protein, D gene, J gene, clone size, V gene. D genes are given only for firm matches. Part of the rows lack a size; the others show once, few, many or a class for expanded clones.

TGTGCCAGCAGCCCCCGGACAAACCAAGAGACCCAGTACTTC,CASSPRTNQETQYF,-,TRBJ2-5,-,TRBV9
TGTGCCAGCAGTCCCCGGGACAGGATGACCTACGAGCAGTACTTC,CASSPRDRMTYEQYF,TRBD1,TRBJ2-7,-,TRBV6-6
TGTGCCAGCAGTGATTGGGTGACATTCTATGGCTACACCTTC,CASSDWVTFYGYTF,-,TRBJ1-2,-,TRBV2
TGTGCCAGCAGCAGAACAGGGCTGCCTATTGAAAAACTGTTTTTT,CASSRTGLPIEKLFF,-,TRBJ1-4,-,TRBV7-6
TGCAGCGTTTTCGGGACAGGGGAGGATTACGAGCAGTACTTC,CSVFGTGEDYEQYF,TRBD1,TRBJ2-7,-,TRBV29-1
TGTGCCAGCAGTTTGGAAGCGCGTTCACCCCTCCACTTT,CASSLEARSPLHF,-,TRBJ1-6,-,TRBV28
TGTGCCAGCAGTTTACCCCTCCATACAGGGGCCGTTAATGAAAAACTGTTTTTT,CASSLPLHTGAVNEKLFF,TRBD1,TRBJ1-4,-,TRBV28
TGTGCCAGCAGCTTGGGAACTACCGCCGATACGCAGTATTTT,CASSLGTTADTQYF,-,TRBJ2-3,-,TRBV5-4
TGTGCCAGCAGTTTAAAGCCGGTCTACGAGCAGTACTTC,CASSLKPVYEQYF,-,TRBJ2-7,-,TRBV27
TGTGCCAGCAGCTTTGAGGGGGTCAATGAGCAGTTCTTC,CASSFEGVNEQFF,-,TRBJ2-1,-,TRBV7-3
TGTGCCAGTAGTATAGGTACGGAACGGAGCTACGAGCAGTACTTC,CASSIGTERSYEQYF,-,TRBJ2-7,-,TRBV19
TGCGCCAGCAGCTTTAGCCCCTTCGAGGGAGTTGGAAACACCATATATTTT,CASSFSPFEGVGNTIYF,-,TRBJ1-3,-,TRBV5-1
TGTGCCAGCAGTCCCGGGACTAGTTCCACAGATACGCAGTATTTT,CASSPGTSSTDTQYF,TRBD2,TRBJ2-3,once,TRBV28
TGTGCCAGCGGGTCGGGATCCTACAATGAGCAGTTCTTC,CASGSGSYNEQFF,-,TRBJ2-1,-,TRBV27
TGTGCCAGCAGCTCTACGGGGGGGAAAGCGATCAATCAGCCCCAGCATTTT,CASSSTGGKAINQPQHF,-,TRBJ1-5,-,TRBV7-2
TGTGCCAGCAGCTCTGTTAGCGGGAGAAACGGGGAGCTGTTTTTT,CASSSVSGRNGELFF,TRBD2,TRBJ2-2,-,TRBV11-2
TGTGCCAGCAGTTTATTTATCCAGACGACTCGGCCCCAGCATTTT,CASSLFIQTTRPQHF,-,TRBJ1-5,-,TRBV28
TGTGCCAGCAGCTCAGGACTATTCGAAGGGACCCAGTACTTC,CASSSGLFEGTQYF,-,TRBJ2-5,-,TRBV7-2
TGTGCCAGCAGCTTAGTGTCAGGTCTAGCGGGGGACAATGAGCAGTTCTTC,CASSLVSGLAGDNEQFF,TRBD2,TRBJ2-1,-,TRBV11-3
TGTGCCAGCAGTCGTGGGACACATAACACTGAAGCTTTCTTT,CASSRGTHNTEAFF,-,TRBJ1-1,once,TRBV6-5
TGTGCCAGCAGCTTAGATCAAAACAGGGGGCAGACAGATACGCAGTATTTT,CASSLDQNRGQTDTQYF,TRBD1,TRBJ2-3,-,TRBV11-2
TGTGCCAGCTCACCACGGGGACAGATGAACACTGAAGCTTTCTTT,CASSPRGQMNTEAFF,TRBD1,TRBJ1-1,-,TRBV18
TGTGCCAGCAGTGACGACGGGATTAGGGGCTACACCTTC,CASSDDGIRGYTF,-,TRBJ1-2,-,TRBV6-4
TGTGCCAGCAGCTTAGGGGGTCTAGCGGGGGGCGCAAACCAAGAGACCCAGTACTTC,CASSLGGLAGGANQETQYF,TRBD2,TRBJ2-5,-,TRBV13
TGCAGCGTTCACGACAACTCCTACGAGCAGTACTTC,CSVHDNSYEQYF,-,TRBJ2-7,-,TRBV29-1
TGTGCCAGCAGTCTCTCCTTAACCACAGGGGAGCTGTTTTTT,CASSLSLTTGELFF,-,TRBJ2-2,-,TRBV27
TGTGCCAGCAGCGTAGAGTGGGGGGAAAGCTACGAGCAGTACTTC,CASSVEWGESYEQYF,-,TRBJ2-7,-,TRBV9
TGTGCCAGCAGCTTAGACTGGACAATCCAAGAGACCCAGTACTTC,CASSLDWTIQETQYF,-,TRBJ2-5,once,TRBV11-2
TGTGCCAGTTCCCTCCCCCCGAACATTCAGTACTTC,CASSLPPNIQYF,-,TRBJ2-4,-,TRBV19
TGTGCCAGTAGTATGAGGGAGGCAGCTAATGAAAAACTGTTTTTT,CASSMREAANEKLFF,-,TRBJ1-4,-,TRBV19
TGTGCCAGCAGCTTAGATGGGGGGGTGAACACTGAAGCTTTCTTT,CASSLDGGVNTEAFF,-,TRBJ1-1,-,TRBV7-8
TGCAGCGTTTATTTCACTAGCGGGAGGTCCTACGAGCAGTACTTC,CSVYFTSGRSYEQYF,TRBD2,TRBJ2-7,-,TRBV29-1
TGCGCCAGCATTCGATGGACAGGGCAGTATTTT,CASIRWTGQYF,TRBD1,TRBJ2-3,-,TRBV5-1
TGTGCCAGCAGTTACTCGAAGGGGACAGGCTACGAGCAGTACTTC,CASSYSKGTGYEQYF,TRBD1,TRBJ2-7,once,TRBV6-6
TGTGCCAGCAGTTACAAGGGGACAAGGCTGTACTTC,CASSYKGTRLYF,-,TRBJ2-7,-,TRBV6-5
TGTGCCAGCAGTCTTGGACTAGCGGGGACAACTGAGCAGTTCTTC,CASSLGLAGTTEQFF,TRBD2,TRBJ2-1,-,TRBV28
TGTGCCAGCAGCCAGGGGCCTCTGGGTCAGCCCCAGCATTTT,CASSQGPLGQPQHF,-,TRBJ1-5,-,TRBV7-9
TGTGCCAGCAGCTTGTTGCAGGGGTCCGAGCAGTACTTC,CASSLLQGSEQYF,-,TRBJ2-7,-,TRBV5-4
TGTGCCAGCAGTTACAGGAGGAACCAGCCCCAGCATTTT,CASSYRRNQPQHF,-,TRBJ1-5,-,TRBV6-5
TGCGCCAGCAGCCAAGCAGGGTGGACCGGGGAGCTGTTTTTT,CASSQAGWTGELFF,-,TRBJ2-2,-,TRBV4-3
TGCAGCGTTGACCCGGGACAGGGAACGGGGGAGCTGTTTTTT,CSVDPGQGTGELFF,TRBD1,TRBJ2-2,-,TRBV29-1
TGTGCCAGTAGTATAGCCCGGGGCACTGAAGCTTTCTTT,CASSIARGTEAFF,-,TRBJ1-1,-,TRBV19
TGTGCCAGTAGTTTATTCGGGGAGGGCAATCAGCCCCAGCATTTT,CASSLFGEGNQPQHF,-,TRBJ1-5,-,TRBV19
TGTGCCATCAGTTCCTCCGGGACTAGCGGGACCTCGAACACCGGGGAGCTGTTTTTT,CAISSSGTSGTSNTGELFF,TRBD2,TRBJ2-2,-,TRBV10-3
TGCGCCAGCAGCAGGCTGCAGGCGAGTAATGAAAAACTGTTTTTT,CASSRLQASNEKLFF,-,TRBJ1-4,-,TRBV5-1
TGCGCCAGCAGCCCTACCACCGTTCGGACAGACGAAAAACTGTTTTTT,CASSPTTVRTDEKLFF,-,TRBJ1-4,-,TRBV5-1
TGTGCCTGGAGAGGACAGGGGGCCGGGCAGCCCCAGCATTTT,CAWRGQGAGQPQHF,TRBD1,TRBJ1-5,-,TRBV30
TGTGCCAGCAGCGTAGTAGCGGGGAACACCGGGGAGCTGTTTTTT,CASSVVAGNTGELFF,TRBD2,TRBJ2-2,few,TRBV9
TGCAGCGTTGAAGATCTAGGGGAAGGGTTTGGTGGCTACACCTTC,CSVEDLGEGFGGYTF,-,TRBJ1-2,-,TRBV29-1
TGCAGTGCGGGGGCGGGCGGCTACACCTTC,CSAGAGGYTF,-,TRBJ1-2,-,TRBV20-1
TGTGCCAGCAGTGGTTCTAGCGGGAGGGTTAATGAGCAGTTCTTC,CASSGSSGRVNEQFF,TRBD2,TRBJ2-1,-,TRBV6-4
TGTGCCAGCAGGGGCCTAAATTACGGGGGGCGTGCTGGTGGCTACACCTTC,CASRGLNYGGRAGGYTF,-,TRBJ1-2,-,TRBV2
TGTGCCAGCATGTACCGGCAGGGGGATAACACTGAAGCTTTCTTT,CASMYRQGDNTEAFF,TRBD1,TRBJ1-1,-,TRBV6-5
TGTGCCAGCAGTTTAGTTTCAGGGTCCAATCAGCCCCAGCATTTT,CASSLVSGSNQPQHF,-,TRBJ1-5,-,TRBV27
TGCAGCGTCATACATTATGAGCAGTTCTTC,CSVIHYEQFF,-,TRBJ2-1,-,TRBV29-1